This T cell receptor beta chain was obtained from a study of blood T cell repertoires in COVID-19. The table came from immunoSEQ multiplex PCR; TCRdb's copy has only in-frame clones and leaves some out. The sample has more than 200,000 clones, approximately 82% seen once. Trimming pared 3 bases from V and 16 bases from J, leaving 19 bases between. CDR1 and CDR2 (germline): GTSNPN, SVGIG (reference sequence). CDR3 length equals 12 residues. The sequencing input was peripheral blood. The TCR was taken from a woman between 50 and 59 years old with acute or convalescent COVID-19. V gene TRBV30 combines with J gene TRBJ1-3; possibly TRBD1 for D (6 bases). The CDR3 coding sequence is TGTGCCTGGAGAAAAACGGACAGCGACAACTATTTT. Protein: CAWRKTDSDNYF. Full variable domain (rest looked up from reference TRBV30 and TRBJ1-3): SQTIHQWPATLVQPVGSPLSLECTVEGTSNPNLYWYRQAAGRGLQLLFYSVGIGQISSEVPQNLSASRPQDRQFILSSKKLLLSDSGFYLCAWRKTDSDNYFGEGSWLTVV.